This T cell receptor (beta chain) is from a study of T cell repertoires in cytomegalovirus infection. Study overall: CMV infection together with matching HLA type was indicated by public TCR beta signatures. Study-wide results and caveats: CMV-specific HLA-C-restricted TCR beta clonotypes dominated the ex vivo response. Carriage of CMV together with the relevant HLA was identifiable through cumulative public TCR beta family frequency.

Via MiXCR, TCRdb re-called the reads, giving one row per CDR3 protein. The table includes 160,000 or so distinct CDR3 sequences, around 22% detected once. A note on this clonotype: Its antigen is not known.

Source material: PBMCs. The clonotype originates from a human donor in good health (CMV status not recorded). Some clones in this sample may be carry-over from other donors' samples.

The CDR3 DNA follows: TGTGCCATCAGACAGGGGTCCGAGGGAGATACGCAGTATTTT. It yields the protein CAIRQGSEGDTQYF. The chain carries TRBV10-3 and TRBJ2-3, with 7 positions matching TRBD1. This CDR3 comprises 14 residues. Per the germline V gene, CDR1 is ENHRY and CDR2 is SYGVKD. V was clipped by 6 bases and J by 5 bases; unmatched bases: 8.